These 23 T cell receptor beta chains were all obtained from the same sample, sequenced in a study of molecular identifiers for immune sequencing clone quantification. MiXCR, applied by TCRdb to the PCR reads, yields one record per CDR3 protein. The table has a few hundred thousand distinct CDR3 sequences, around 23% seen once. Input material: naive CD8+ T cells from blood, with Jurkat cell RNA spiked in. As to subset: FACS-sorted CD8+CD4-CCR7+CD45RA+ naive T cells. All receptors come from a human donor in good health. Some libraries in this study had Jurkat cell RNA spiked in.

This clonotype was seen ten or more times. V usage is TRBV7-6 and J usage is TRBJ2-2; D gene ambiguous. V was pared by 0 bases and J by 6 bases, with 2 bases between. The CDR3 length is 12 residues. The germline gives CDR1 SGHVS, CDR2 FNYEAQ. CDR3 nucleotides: TGTGCCAGCAGCTTAGCGGCCGGGGAGCTGTTTTTT. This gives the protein CASSLAAGELFF.

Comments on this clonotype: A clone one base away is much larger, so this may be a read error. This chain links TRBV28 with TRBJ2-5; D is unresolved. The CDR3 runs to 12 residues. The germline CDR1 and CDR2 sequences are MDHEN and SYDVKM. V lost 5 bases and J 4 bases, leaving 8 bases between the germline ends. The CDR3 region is CASSMKSETQYF. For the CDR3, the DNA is TGTGCCAGCAGTATGAAATCAGAGACCCAGTACTTC.

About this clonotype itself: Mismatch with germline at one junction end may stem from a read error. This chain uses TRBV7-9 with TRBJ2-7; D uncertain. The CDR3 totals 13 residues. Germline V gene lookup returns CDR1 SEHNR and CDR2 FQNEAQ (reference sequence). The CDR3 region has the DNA TGTGCCAGCAGCTTAGCTGCGAGCGACGAGCAGTCCTTC. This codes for CASSLAASDEQSF.

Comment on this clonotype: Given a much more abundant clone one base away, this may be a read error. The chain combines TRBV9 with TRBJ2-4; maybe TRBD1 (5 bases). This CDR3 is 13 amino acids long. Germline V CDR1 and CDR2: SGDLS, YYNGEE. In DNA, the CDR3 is TGTGCCAGCAGCGAGCCGACAGAAAACATTCAGCACTTC. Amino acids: CASSEPTENIQHF. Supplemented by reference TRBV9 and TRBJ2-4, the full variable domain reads DSGVTQTPKHLITATGQRVTLRCSPRSGDLSVYWYQQSLDQGLQFLIQYYNGEERAKGNILERFSAQQFPDLHSELNLSSLELGDSALYFCASSEPTENIQHFGAGTRLSVL.

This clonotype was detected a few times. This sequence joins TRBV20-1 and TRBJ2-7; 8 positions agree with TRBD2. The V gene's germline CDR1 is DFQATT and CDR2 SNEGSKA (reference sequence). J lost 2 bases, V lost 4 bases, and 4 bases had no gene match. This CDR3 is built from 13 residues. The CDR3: CSAMTSAPYEQYF. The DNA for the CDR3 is TGCAGTGCTATGACTAGCGCACCCTACGAGCAGTACTTC.

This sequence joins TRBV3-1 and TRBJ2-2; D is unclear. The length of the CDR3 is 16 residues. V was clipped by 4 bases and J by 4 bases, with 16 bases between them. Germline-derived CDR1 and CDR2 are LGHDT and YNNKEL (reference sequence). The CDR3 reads CASSPPPRVPTGELFF. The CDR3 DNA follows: TGTGCCAGCAGCCCCCCCCCACGCGTACCCACCGGGGAGCTGTTTTTT. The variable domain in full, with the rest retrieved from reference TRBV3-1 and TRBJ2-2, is DTAVSQTPKYLVTQMGNDKSIKCEQNLGHDTMYWYKQDSKKFLKIMFSYNNKELIINETVPNRFSPKSPDKAHLNLHINSLELGDSAVYFCASSPPPRVPTGELFFGEGSRLTVL.

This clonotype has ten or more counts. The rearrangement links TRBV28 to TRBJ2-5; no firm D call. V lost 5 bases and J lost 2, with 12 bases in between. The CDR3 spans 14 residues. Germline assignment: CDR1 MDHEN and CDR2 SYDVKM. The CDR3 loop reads CASSDLTIQETQYF. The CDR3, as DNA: TGTGCCAGCAGTGATCTCACGATACAAGAGACCCAGTACTTC.

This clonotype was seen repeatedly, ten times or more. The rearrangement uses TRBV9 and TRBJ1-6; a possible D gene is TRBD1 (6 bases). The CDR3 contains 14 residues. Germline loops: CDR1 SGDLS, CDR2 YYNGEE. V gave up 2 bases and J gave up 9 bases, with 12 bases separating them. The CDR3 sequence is CASSVEGERSPLHF. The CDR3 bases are TGTGCCAGCAGCGTTGAGGGGGAGCGTTCACCCCTCCACTTT.

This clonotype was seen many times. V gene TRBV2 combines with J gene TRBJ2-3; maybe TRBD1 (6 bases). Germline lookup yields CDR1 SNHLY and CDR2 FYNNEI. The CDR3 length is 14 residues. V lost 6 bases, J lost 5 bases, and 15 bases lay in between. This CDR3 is CASSRTGIRDTQYF. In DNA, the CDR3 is TGTGCCAGCAGCCGAACAGGGATCAGAGATACGCAGTATTTT.

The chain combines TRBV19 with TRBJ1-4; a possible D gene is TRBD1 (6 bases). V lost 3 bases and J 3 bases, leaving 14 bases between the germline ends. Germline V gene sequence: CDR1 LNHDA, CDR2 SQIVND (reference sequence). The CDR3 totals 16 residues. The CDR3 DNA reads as TGTGCCAGTAGTATCGGAGTGGACAGCTCTAATGAAAAACTGTTTTTT. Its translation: CASSIGVDSSNEKLFF.

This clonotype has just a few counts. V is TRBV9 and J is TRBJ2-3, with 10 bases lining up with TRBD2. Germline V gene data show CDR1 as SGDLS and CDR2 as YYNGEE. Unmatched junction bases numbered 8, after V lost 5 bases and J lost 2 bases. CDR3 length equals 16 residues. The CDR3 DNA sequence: TGTGCCAGCAGTTTCAGGCTAGCGGGAGACACAGATACGCAGTATTTT. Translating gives CASSFRLAGDTDTQYF.

CDR3 nucleotides: TGCGCCAGCAGCCGCCAACCGCAGGGCGATACGCAGTATTTT. Translated, it gives CASSRQPQGDTQYF. The chain couples TRBV4-1 to TRBJ2-3; tentative D call: TRBD1 (5 bases). The germline V gene has CDR1 MGHRA and CDR2 YSYEKL. CDR3 size: 14 residues. V was shortened by 4 bases and J by 6 bases, with 14 bases between the two germline ends.

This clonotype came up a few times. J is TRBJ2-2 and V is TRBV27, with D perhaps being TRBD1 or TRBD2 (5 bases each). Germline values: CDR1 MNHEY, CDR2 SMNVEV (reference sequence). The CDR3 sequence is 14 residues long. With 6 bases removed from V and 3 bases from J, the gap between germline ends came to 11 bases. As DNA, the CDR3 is TGTGCCAGCAGGCGTGGGGGATACACCGGGGAGCTGTTTTTT. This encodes CASRRGGYTGELFF.

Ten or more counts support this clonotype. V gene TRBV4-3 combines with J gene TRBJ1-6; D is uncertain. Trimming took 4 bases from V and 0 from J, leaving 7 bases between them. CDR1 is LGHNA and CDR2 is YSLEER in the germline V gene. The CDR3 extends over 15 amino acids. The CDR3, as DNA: TGCGCCAGCAGCCGGATAGTCTCCTATAATTCACCCCTCCACTTT. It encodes CASSRIVSYNSPLHF.

This CDR3 reads CAWSVNYYEQYF. The CDR3 DNA reads as TGTGCCTGGAGTGTAAACTACTACGAGCAGTACTTC. V and J are TRBV30 and TRBJ2-7, with D unresolved. Germline CDR1 and CDR2: GTSNPN and SVGIG (reference sequence). This CDR3 is 12 amino acids long. V lost 0 bases and J lost 3, with 6 bases in between.

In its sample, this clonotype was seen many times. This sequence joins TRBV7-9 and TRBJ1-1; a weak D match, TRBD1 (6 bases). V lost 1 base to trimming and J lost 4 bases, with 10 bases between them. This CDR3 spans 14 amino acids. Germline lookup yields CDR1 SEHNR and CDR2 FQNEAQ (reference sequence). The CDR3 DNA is TGTGCCAGCAGCTTAGTAAGACAGGTCACTGAAGCTTTCTTT. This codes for CASSLVRQVTEAFF.

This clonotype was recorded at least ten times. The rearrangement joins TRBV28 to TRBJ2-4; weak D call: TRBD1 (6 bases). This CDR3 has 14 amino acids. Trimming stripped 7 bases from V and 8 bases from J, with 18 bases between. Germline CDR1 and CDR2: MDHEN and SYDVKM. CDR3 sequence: CASTLVTGSHIQYF. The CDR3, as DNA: TGTGCCAGCACTTTGGTAACAGGGTCCCACATTCAGTACTTC.

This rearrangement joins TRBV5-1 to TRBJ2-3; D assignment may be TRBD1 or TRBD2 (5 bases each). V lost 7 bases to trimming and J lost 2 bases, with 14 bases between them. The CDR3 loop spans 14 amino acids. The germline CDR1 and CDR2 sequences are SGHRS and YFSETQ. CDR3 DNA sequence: TGCGCCAGCTCGGAGGACACCTACACAGATACGCAGTATTTT. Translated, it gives CASSEDTYTDTQYF.

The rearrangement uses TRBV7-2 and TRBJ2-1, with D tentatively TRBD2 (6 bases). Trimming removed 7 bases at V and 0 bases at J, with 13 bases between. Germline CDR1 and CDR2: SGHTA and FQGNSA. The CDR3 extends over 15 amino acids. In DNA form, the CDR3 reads TGTGCCAGCATCCCGGACGGGAGCTCCTACAATGAGCAGTTCTTC. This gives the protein CASIPDGSSYNEQFF.

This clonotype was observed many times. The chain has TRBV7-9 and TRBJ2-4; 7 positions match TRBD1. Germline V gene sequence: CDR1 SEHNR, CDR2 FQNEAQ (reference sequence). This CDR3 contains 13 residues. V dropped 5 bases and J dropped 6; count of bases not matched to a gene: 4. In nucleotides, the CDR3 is TGTGCCAGCAGCGGCCGACAGGGAAACATTCAGTACTTC. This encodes CASSGRQGNIQYF.

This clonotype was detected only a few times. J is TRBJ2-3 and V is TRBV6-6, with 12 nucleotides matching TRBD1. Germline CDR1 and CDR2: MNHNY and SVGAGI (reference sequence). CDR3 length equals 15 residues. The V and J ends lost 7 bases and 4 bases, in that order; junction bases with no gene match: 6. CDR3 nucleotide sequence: TGTGCCAGCACTTGGGGGACAGGGGGCCCAGATACGCAGTATTTT. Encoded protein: CASTWGTGGPDTQYF.

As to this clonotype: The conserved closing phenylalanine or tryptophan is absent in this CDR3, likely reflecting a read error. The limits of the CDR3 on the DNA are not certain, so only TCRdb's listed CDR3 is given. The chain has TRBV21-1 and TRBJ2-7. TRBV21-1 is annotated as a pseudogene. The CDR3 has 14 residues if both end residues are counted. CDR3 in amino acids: CASSKDQTPYEQYL.

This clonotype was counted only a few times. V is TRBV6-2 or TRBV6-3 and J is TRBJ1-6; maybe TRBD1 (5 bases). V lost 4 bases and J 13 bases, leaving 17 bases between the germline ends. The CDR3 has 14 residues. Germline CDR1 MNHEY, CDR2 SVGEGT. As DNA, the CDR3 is TGTGCCAGCAGTTCCGAAGACAGACCGTGGCCCCTCCACTTT. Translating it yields CASSSEDRPWPLHF.